What follows are 29 T cell receptor beta chains derived from one specimen sequenced in a study of cytomegalovirus exposure and HLA in healthy donors. PCR employed 60 Vbeta and 13 Jbeta primers. The repertoire was sequenced with immunoSEQ multiplex PCR; TCRdb's copy has only in-frame clones and lacks some. The sample consists of some 120,000 clones, 75% to 85% of them appearing once. Sequencing was carried out using PBMCs. Receptors originate from a man younger than 40 in good health and CMV-seronegative.

This sequence joins TRBV7-2 and TRBJ2-1, with 9 bases identical to TRBD2. V dropped 2 bases and J dropped 9; count of bases not matched to a gene: 8. This CDR3 contains 15 residues. Germline CDR1 reads SGHTA; CDR2 reads FQGNSA. This chain's CDR3 is CASSLLAGSWGEQFF. CDR3 bases: TGTGCCAGCAGCTTACTAGCGGGGAGCTGGGGTGAGCAGTTCTTC.

This chain links TRBV15 with TRBJ1-5; TRBD1 agrees at 8 bases. Germline V gene sequence: CDR1 LNHNV, CDR2 YYDKDF (reference sequence). The CDR3 runs 14 residues. V was clipped by 3 bases and J by 6 bases; unmatched bases: 4. CDR3 DNA sequence: TGTGCCACCAGCAGGGGACAGGATTTTCAGCCCCAGCATTTT. Encoded protein: CATSRGQDFQPQHF.

The chain joins TRBV7-6 to TRBJ2-5; the D gene is possibly TRBD2 (5 bases). The CDR3 covers 15 residues. In germline, CDR1 is SGHVS, CDR2 FNYEAQ. Trimming stripped 5 bases from V and 1 base from J, with 14 bases between. In DNA form, the CDR3 reads TGTGCCAGCAGCCCTGACGGACTCGCCCAAGAGACCCAGTACTTC. Amino acids: CASSPDGLAQETQYF.

This sequence joins TRBV7-2 and TRBJ1-1, with D tentatively TRBD1 (6 bases). Trimming removed 5 bases from V and 1 base from J, with 11 bases in between. This CDR3 is built from 14 residues. The germline gives CDR1 SGHTA, CDR2 FQGNSA. CDR3 sequence: CASSHGQPNTEAFF. CDR3 nucleotides: TGTGCCAGCAGCCACGGACAGCCGAACACTGAAGCTTTCTTT. Complete variable domain (other parts from reference TRBV7-2 and TRBJ1-1): GAGVSQSPSNKVTEKGKDVELRCDPISGHTALYWYRQSLGQGLEFLIYFQGNSAPDKSGLPSDRFSAERTGGSVSTLTIQRTQQEDSAVYLCASSHGQPNTEAFFGQGTRLTVV.

There are a few counts of this clone. The CDR3 spells CASSVDRDRGTDTQYF. The CDR3 bases are TGTGCCAGCAGTGTTGACCGGGACAGGGGAACAGATACGCAGTATTTT. The chain has TRBV6-1 and TRBJ2-3; 10 positions match TRBD1. Germline V gene sequence: CDR1 MNHNS, CDR2 SASEGT. The CDR3 is 16 residues long. Germline trimming cut 4 bases from V and 3 bases from J; bases unmatched to any gene: 7.

This rearrangement joins TRBV4-2 to TRBJ2-1; TRBD2 agrees at 12 bases. Germline V lookup: CDR1 LGHNA, CDR2 YNFKEQ. This CDR3 is built from 20 residues. The V gene end was trimmed by 0 bases and the J gene end by 0 bases; junction bases not matched to a gene: 9. The CDR3 loop is CASSQDQPGLAGFSYNEQFF. The CDR3 DNA is TGTGCCAGCAGCCAAGATCAACCAGGACTAGCGGGGTTCTCCTACAATGAGCAGTTCTTC.

The chain combines TRBV6-6 with TRBJ1-1, with D maybe TRBD1 (5 bases). Germline CDR1 reads MNHNY; CDR2 reads SVGAGI (reference sequence). The CDR3 consists of 14 residues. With 2 bases removed from V and 1 base from J, the gap between germline ends came to 8 bases. CDR3 sequence reads: CASSYHRQNTEAFF. For the CDR3, the DNA is TGTGCCAGCAGTTACCACAGGCAGAACACTGAAGCTTTCTTT.

The rearrangement uses TRBV11-2 and TRBJ1-2, with D uncertain. Trimming removed 5 bases at V and 2 bases at J, with 12 bases between. The germline CDR1 and CDR2 sequences are SGHAT and FQNNGV. This CDR3 is 14 amino acids long. The CDR3, as DNA: TGTGCCAGCAGCCCCGGGAGCGTGAACTATGGCTACACCTTC. The encoded protein is CASSPGSVNYGYTF.

This chain links TRBV4-1 with TRBJ2-5, with D unclear. CDR1 and CDR2 (germline): MGHRA, YSYEKL. Trimming stripped 3 bases from V and 2 bases from J, with 10 bases between. The CDR3 totals 14 residues. In nucleotides, the CDR3 is TGCGCCAGCAGCCATATAGCAGAACAAGAGACCCAGTACTTC. Amino acids: CASSHIAEQETQYF.

This clone was seen a single time. The chain links TRBV5-6 to TRBJ2-7; perhaps TRBD1 as D (5 bases). Trimming cost V 5 bases and J 6 bases, with 15 bases left between them. CDR1 is SGHDT, CDR2 YYEEEE, per germline. This CDR3 spans 13 amino acids. The CDR3 spells CASSYGARSEQYF. Written as DNA, the CDR3 is TGTGCCAGCAGTTATGGGGCCCGCTCCGAGCAGTACTTC.

This clone was seen more than once but under ten times. The CDR3 DNA reads as TGTGCCAGCAGCGTAGCGGGACAGCCCAACACTGAAGCTTTCTTT. Protein: CASSVAGQPNTEAFF. The chain combines TRBV5-6 with TRBJ1-1; 7 bases map to TRBD1. Trimming removed 4 bases from V and 2 bases from J; junction bases left unmatched: 8. Germline loops: CDR1 SGHDT, CDR2 YYEEEE. The CDR3 length is 15 residues.

This chain joins TRBV20-1 and TRBJ2-5, with D unresolved. The DNA end favors TRBJ2-7, so the J call may be wrong. The CDR3 has 11 residues. Germline V lookup: CDR1 DFQATT, CDR2 SNEGSKA (reference sequence). The DNA for the CDR3 is TGCAGTGCTCCCCTAACGAACGAGCAGTACTTC. Translating it yields CSAPLTNEQYF.

The CDR3 DNA sequence: TGCGCCAGCAGCCAACCTTTAAGGACAGGGTCAGACTATGGCTACACCTTC. This gives the protein CASSQPLRTGSDYGYTF. This sequence joins TRBV4-1 and TRBJ1-2, with 8 nucleotides matching TRBD1. Per germline, CDR1 MGHRA and CDR2 YSYEKL. This CDR3 region has 17 residues. Trimming cost V 2 bases and J 3 bases; bases outside gene matches: 11.

The rearrangement links TRBV7-2 to TRBJ2-7, with a weak D call TRBD2 (5 bases). The germline V gene has CDR1 SGHTA and CDR2 FQGNSA. This CDR3 region has 15 residues. Between the trimmed V and J ends, which lost 3 bases and 1 base, there was a span of 13 bases. The CDR3 DNA follows: TGTGCCAGCAGCTTTAGCTGGGGAGAGTCCTACGAGCAGTACTTC. It is translated as CASSFSWGESYEQYF.

The rearrangement links TRBV4-1 to TRBJ2-7, with 9 bases that match TRBD1. The CDR3 consists of 15 residues. J gave up 6 bases and V 2 bases, and 8 bases lay outside the gene matches. Looked up from germline, CDR1 is MGHRA and CDR2 is YSYEKL. As DNA, the CDR3 is TGCGCCAGCAGCCAACCCCGGGACAGGGTTCGCGAGCAGTACTTC. Amino acid sequence: CASSQPRDRVREQYF.

Of note for this clone: A junction end diverges from the germline sequence, so it may reflect a read error. The J gene is TRBJ2-7, the V gene TRBV18; the match to TRBD2 covers 9 bases. This CDR3 has 13 residues. Per the germline V gene, CDR1 is KGHSH and CDR2 is LQKENI. The CDR3 region is CASSPEAGGPKHF. The CDR3 DNA sequence: TGTGCCAGCTCACCAGAGGCGGGAGGGCCGAAGCACTTC. Variable domain in full (rest from reference TRBV18 and TRBJ2-7): NAGVMQNPRHLVRRRGQEARLRCSPMKGHSHVYWYRQLPEEGLKFMVYLQKENIIDESGMPKERFSAEFPKEGPSILRIQQVVRGDSAAYFCASSPEAGGPKHFGPGTRLTVT.

This chain connects TRBV7-3 to TRBJ2-2, with 7 bases lining up with TRBD2. Germline assignment: CDR1 SGHTA and CDR2 FQGTGA. The CDR3 extends over 16 amino acids. V lost 1 base and J lost 5; bases outside the gene matches: 7. Written as DNA, the CDR3 is TGTGCCAGCAGCTTAAGTCCGGGAGGAGTTACCGGGGAGCTGTTTTTT. Protein product: CASSLSPGGVTGELFF. The complete variable domain, with remaining parts taken from reference TRBV7-3 and TRBJ2-2, reads GAGVSQTPSNKVTEKGKYVELRCDPISGHTALYWYRQSLGQGPEFLIYFQGTGAADDSGLPNDRFFAVRPEGSVSTLKIQRTERGDSAVYLCASSLSPGGVTGELFFGEGSRLTVL.

The table lists this clone with a count of one. The J gene is TRBJ1-4, the V gene TRBV18; D is perhaps TRBD1 (6 bases). The V gene lost 4 bases and the J gene lost 2 bases, with 11 bases spanning the gap. The CDR3 has 15 amino acids. Germline V gene sequence: CDR1 KGHSH, CDR2 LQKENI. The CDR3 DNA follows: TGTGCCAGCTCACAAACAGGGCCCACTAATGAAAAACTGTTTTTT. It translates to CASSQTGPTNEKLFF.

The gene calls are TRBV7-2 and TRBJ1-2, with D uncertain. The CDR3 is 13 residues long. Trimming stripped 3 bases from V and 8 bases from J, with 13 bases between. Germline CDR1 and CDR2: SGHTA and FQGNSA. CDR3 sequence reads: CASSFNSVRGYTF. The CDR3 nucleotides are TGTGCCAGCAGCTTCAATTCGGTCCGGGGCTACACCTTC.

J is TRBJ2-7 and V is TRBV19, with TRBD2 identical over 9 bases. There are 18 residues in the CDR3. The V and J ends lost 4 bases and 2 bases, in that order; junction bases with no gene match: 15. Germline-derived CDR1 and CDR2 are LNHDA and SQIVND (reference sequence). The CDR3 sequence: CASSTDYKLAGPTYEQYF. The CDR3 DNA is TGTGCCAGTAGTACAGACTACAAACTAGCGGGTCCTACCTACGAGCAGTACTTC.

The CDR3 spells CASTTGSYEQYF. For the CDR3, the DNA is TGTGCCAGCACAACAGGGAGCTACGAGCAGTACTTC. The genes are TRBV2 and TRBJ2-7, with a weak D call TRBD1 (6 bases). This CDR3 contains 12 residues. Germline CDR1 reads SNHLY; CDR2 reads FYNNEI. The V end was cut by 7 bases, the J end by 3 bases, with 10 bases between.

This clone was seen once. The V and J genes are TRBV27 and TRBJ2-7; 9 bases line up with TRBD2. Germline V lookup: CDR1 MNHEY, CDR2 SMNVEV (reference sequence). Trimming cost V 5 bases and J 3 bases; bases outside gene matches: 5. The length of the CDR3 is 14 residues. The CDR3 DNA follows: TGTGCCAGCAGTCCTGGGACTAGCAGCTACGAGCAGTACTTC. This codes for CASSPGTSSYEQYF.

This chain uses TRBV19 with TRBJ2-5; 7 bases fit TRBD2. V lost 4 bases to trimming and J lost 4 bases; unmatched junction nucleotides: 9. CDR3 length: 15 amino acids. Germline CDR1 LNHDA, CDR2 SQIVND (reference sequence). CDR3 amino acids: CASSNGEAGAETQYF. In DNA form, the CDR3 reads TGTGCCAGTAGTAACGGGGAGGCGGGAGCAGAGACCCAGTACTTC. Variable domain in full (rest from reference TRBV19 and TRBJ2-5): DGGITQSPKYLFRKEGQNVTLSCEQNLNHDAMYWYRQDPGQGLRLIYYSQIVNDFQKGDIAEGYSVSREKKESFPLTVTSAQKNPTAFYLCASSNGEAGAETQYFGPGTRLLVL.

The chain combines TRBV25-1 with TRBJ1-1, with D possibly TRBD1 on 6 matching bases. The CDR3 is 15 residues long. Trimming shortened V by 6 bases and J by 0 bases, and 14 bases separated the two germline ends. The germline CDR1 and CDR2 sequences are MGHDK and SYGVNS. The CDR3 bases are TGTGCCAGCAGGGGCAGCGGGACAATGAACACTGAAGCTTTCTTT. Protein product: CASRGSGTMNTEAFF. Drawing the rest from reference TRBV25-1 and TRBJ1-1, the complete variable domain is EADIYQTPRYLVIGTGKKITLECSQTMGHDKMYWYQQDPGMELHLIHYSYGVNSTEKGDLSSESTVSRIRTEHFPLTLESARPSHTSQYLCASRGSGTMNTEAFFGQGTRLTVV.

The J gene is TRBJ1-4, the V gene TRBV21-1; the table's D call TRBD1 went unverified against the DNA. TRBV21-1 is listed as a pseudogene. The CDR3 is 15 amino acids. The CDR3 spells CASSKGGQGCEKLFF. The CDR3 region has the DNA TGTGCCAGCAGCAAAGGAGGGCAGGGGTGTGAAAAACTGTTTTTT.

As concerns this clone: Other nucleotide sequences in the sample specify the same CDR3. The V gene is TRBV4-3, the J gene TRBJ1-2, with TRBD1 identical over 8 bases. CDR1 is LGHNA and CDR2 is YSLEER in the germline V gene. J lost 7 bases, V lost 4 bases, and 5 bases had no gene match. The CDR3 consists of 13 residues. The CDR3 is CASSPDRGGGYTF. The CDR3 DNA reads TGCGCCAGCAGCCCTGACAGGGGAGGTGGCTACACCTTC.

The gene calls are TRBV28 and TRBJ1-4; no clear D gene. Germline CDR1 and CDR2: MDHEN and SYDVKM. V lost 8 bases to trimming and J lost 4 bases, with 8 bases between them. CDR3 size: 12 residues. CDR3 region: CASGGGNEKLFF. The CDR3 bases are TGTGCCAGCGGAGGCGGTAATGAAAAACTGTTTTTT.

This rearrangement joins TRBV6-5 to TRBJ2-1; D not resolved. Trimming removed 5 bases from V and 2 bases from J, with 10 bases in between. This CDR3 contains 14 residues. CDR1 and CDR2 from the germline V gene are MNHEY and SVGAGI. The CDR3 loop is CASSEVGPYNEQFF. The CDR3 region has the DNA TGTGCCAGCAGTGAGGTAGGCCCCTACAATGAGCAGTTCTTC.

The chain employs TRBV7-9 and TRBJ2-7; 10 positions match TRBD1. V lost 5 bases, J lost 3 bases, and 10 bases stayed unmatched. The CDR3 covers 16 residues. Germline CDR1 SEHNR, CDR2 FQNEAQ (reference sequence). The CDR3 sequence is CASSQNDRGPLYEQYF. The CDR3, as DNA: TGTGCCAGCAGCCAGAACGACAGGGGGCCTCTCTACGAGCAGTACTTC.